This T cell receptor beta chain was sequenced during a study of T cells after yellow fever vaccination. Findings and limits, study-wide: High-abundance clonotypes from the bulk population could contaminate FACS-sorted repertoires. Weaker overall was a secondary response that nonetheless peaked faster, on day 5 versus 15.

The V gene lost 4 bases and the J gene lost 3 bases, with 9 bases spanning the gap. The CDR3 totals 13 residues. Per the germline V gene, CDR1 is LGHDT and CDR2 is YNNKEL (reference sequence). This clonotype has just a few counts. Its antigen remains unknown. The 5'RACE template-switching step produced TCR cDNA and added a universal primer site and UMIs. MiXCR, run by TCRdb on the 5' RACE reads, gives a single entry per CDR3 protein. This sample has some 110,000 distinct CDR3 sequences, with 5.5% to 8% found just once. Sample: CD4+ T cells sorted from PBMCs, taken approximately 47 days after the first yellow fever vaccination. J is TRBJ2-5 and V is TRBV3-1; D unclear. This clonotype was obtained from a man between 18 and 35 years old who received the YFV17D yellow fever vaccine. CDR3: CASSPGFEETQYF. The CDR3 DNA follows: TGTGCCAGCAGCCCCGGATTTGAAGAGACCCAGTACTTC.